This T cell receptor beta chain emerged from a study of blood T cell repertoires in COVID-19. V lost 9 bases and J 0 bases, leaving 14 bases between the germline ends. The CDR3 totals 14 residues. Germline V gene sequence: CDR1 KGHSH, CDR2 LQKENI. The method was immunoSEQ multiplex PCR; TCRdb's version includes in-frame clones alone and lacks a portion of them. Here the sample spans about 210,000 clones, almost 85% being singletons. The sample was peripheral blood. The chain joins TRBV18 to TRBJ1-1, with TRBD1 as a possible D gene (5 bases). This receptor was taken from a woman aged 50 to 60 with active or convalescent COVID-19. The CDR3 loop is CASTGRVVNTEAFF. In DNA form, the CDR3 reads TGTGCCAGTACCGGCAGGGTGGTGAACACTGAAGCTTTCTTT.